This T cell receptor (beta chain) emerged from a study of T cells after posttransplantation cyclophosphamide. V lost 1 base, J lost 0 bases, and 14 bases lay in between. The CDR3 sequence is 17 residues long. The germline gives CDR1 MDHEN, CDR2 SYDVKM. This clone was seen ten or more times. Sequencing used immunoSEQ multiplex PCR; TCRdb keeps in-frame clones, though not all of them. The sample has about 22,000 clones, none seen only once. The clonotype was recovered from a woman aged 45-65 years in good health, CMV-negative, and a related stem cell transplant donor. The chain links TRBV28 to TRBJ2-3; maybe TRBD1 (5 bases). The sequenced material came from PBMCs. The CDR3 sequence: CASSLLGVGVSTDTQYF. DNA for the CDR3: TGTGCCAGCAGTTTATTAGGGGTAGGAGTTAGCACAGATACGCAGTATTTT.